Sequencing of this TCR beta chain was carried out in a study of CD8+ T cells in alopecia areata. Overall study findings and caveats: Researchers report lesional scalp, most notably alopecia totalis/universalis, outstripped normal scalp in clonality.

This clone was detected a few times. Its antigen is unidentified. RNA extraction and reverse transcription yielded cDNA as sequencing template. Data came from immunoSEQ multiplex PCR; TCRdb stores just in-frame clones and leaves some out. The data contain about 130,000 clones, around 50% of them singletons. Germline V lookup: CDR1 ENHRY, CDR2 SYGVKD. The CDR3 totals 14 residues. V was trimmed by 0 bases and J by 3 bases, leaving 9 bases between them. Here the sequenced sample was CD4+ T cells sorted from blood, taken at week 0. This TCR was sampled from a human donor with alopecia areata. This chain links TRBV10-3 with TRBJ2-7, with a weak D call TRBD2 (5 bases). The CDR3 sequence is CAISESRVGYEQYF. CDR3 in DNA: TGTGCCATCAGTGAGTCGAGGGTAGGCTACGAGCAGTACTTC.